A single sample is the source of the 5 T cell receptor beta chains below, sequenced in a study of beta chain features in type 1 diabetes. Antigen specificity for these receptors is unknown. Every isolated RNA sample was fully reverse transcribed, so sequencing captured expressed TCRB transcripts. Clones were read by immunoSEQ multiplex PCR, and TCRdb kept only the in-frame ones, dropping some. The sample carries 150,000 to 190,000 clones, about 9.3% recorded once. Overall study findings and caveats: Across all four CD4+ subsets, people with type 1 diabetes showed modestly shorter TCRB CDR3s.

The sequencing sample was made of central memory CD4+ T cells from blood. The receptors originated from a man aged 25 to 40 with type 1 diabetes.

This clone has only a few counts. This chain connects TRBV5-1 to TRBJ1-4; TRBD1 aligns across 7 bases. CDR1 is SGHRS, CDR2 YFSETQ, per germline. V dropped 0 bases and J dropped 8; count of bases not matched to a gene: 7. This CDR3 is 15 amino acids long. In DNA form, the CDR3 reads TGCGCCAGCAGCTTGGCTGGGACAGTTGGGGAAAAACTGTTTTTT. It codes for CASSLAGTVGEKLFF.

The chain uses TRBV7-8 and TRBJ2-4; a weak D match, TRBD1 (6 bases). The V end lost 5 bases, the J end lost 7 bases, and 12 bases lay between the germline ends. Germline values: CDR1 SGHVS, CDR2 FQNEAQ. The CDR3 is 13 residues long. CDR3 sequence reads: CASSNTGPNIQYF. CDR3 in DNA: TGTGCCAGCAGCAACACAGGGCCGAACATTCAGTACTTC.

This clone was picked up a small number of times. CDR3: CASSLQGGPGEQYF. The CDR3 bases are TGTGCCAGCAGTCTGCAGGGGGGTCCGGGCGAGCAGTACTTC. This chain links TRBV27 with TRBJ2-7; a weak D match, TRBD1 (7 bases). The CDR3 length is 14 residues. CDR1 is MNHEY and CDR2 is SMNVEV in the germline V gene (reference sequence). V was trimmed by 5 bases and J by 6 bases, leaving 17 bases between them.

In its sample, this clone was seen a few times. The chain links TRBV5-1 to TRBJ2-3; D is unresolved. CDR1 and CDR2 (germline): SGHRS, YFSETQ. V gave up 4 bases and J gave up 2 bases, with 23 bases separating them. The CDR3 has 18 amino acids. The CDR3 DNA is TGCGCCAGCAGCATATTAGGCTCCGTGGCAGCGTCCACAGATACGCAGTATTTT. It encodes CASSILGSVAASTDTQYF.

This clone was seen a handful of times. This rearrangement joins TRBV2 to TRBJ2-7, with D unresolved. Trimming shortened V by 5 bases and J by 6 bases, and 8 bases separated the two germline ends. CDR1 is SNHLY and CDR2 is FYNNEI in the germline V gene. The CDR3 is made up of 11 amino acids. The CDR3 spells CASSSRSEQYF. CDR3 nucleotide sequence: TGTGCCAGCAGTAGTAGGAGCGAGCAGTACTTC.